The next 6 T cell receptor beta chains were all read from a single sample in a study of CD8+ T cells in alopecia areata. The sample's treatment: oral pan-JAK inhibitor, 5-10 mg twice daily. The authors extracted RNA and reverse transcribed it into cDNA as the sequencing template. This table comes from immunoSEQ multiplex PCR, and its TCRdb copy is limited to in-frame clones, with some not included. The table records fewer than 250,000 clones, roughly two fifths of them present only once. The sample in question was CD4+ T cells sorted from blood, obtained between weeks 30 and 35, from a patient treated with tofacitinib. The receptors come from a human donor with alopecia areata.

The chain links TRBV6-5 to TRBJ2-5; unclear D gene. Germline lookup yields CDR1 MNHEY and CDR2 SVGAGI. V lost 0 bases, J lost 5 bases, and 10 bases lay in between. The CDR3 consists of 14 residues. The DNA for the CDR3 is TGTGCCAGCAGTTACTCGTCGGGTATCGAGACCCAGTACTTC. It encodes CASSYSSGIETQYF.

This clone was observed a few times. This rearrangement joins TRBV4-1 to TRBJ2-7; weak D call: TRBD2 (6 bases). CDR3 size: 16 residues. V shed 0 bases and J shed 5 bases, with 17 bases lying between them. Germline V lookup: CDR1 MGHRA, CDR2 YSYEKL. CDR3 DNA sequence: TGCGCCAGCAGCCAAGATTGGTTAGCGGCAGGCGACGAGCAGTACTTC. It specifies CASSQDWLAAGDEQYF.

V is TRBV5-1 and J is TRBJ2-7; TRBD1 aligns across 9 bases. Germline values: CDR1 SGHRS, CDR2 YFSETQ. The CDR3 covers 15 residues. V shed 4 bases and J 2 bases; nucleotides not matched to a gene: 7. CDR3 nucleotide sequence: TGCGCCAGCAGCGTAGGGACAGGGAGGCCCTACGAGCAGTACTTC. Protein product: CASSVGTGRPYEQYF.

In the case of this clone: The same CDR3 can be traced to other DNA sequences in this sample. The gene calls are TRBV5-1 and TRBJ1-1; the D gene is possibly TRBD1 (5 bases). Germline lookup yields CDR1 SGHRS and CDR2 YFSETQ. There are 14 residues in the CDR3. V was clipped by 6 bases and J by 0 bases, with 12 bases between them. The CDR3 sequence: CASTIGGVNTEAFF. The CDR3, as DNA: TGCGCCAGCACCATCGGAGGGGTGAACACTGAAGCTTTCTTT.

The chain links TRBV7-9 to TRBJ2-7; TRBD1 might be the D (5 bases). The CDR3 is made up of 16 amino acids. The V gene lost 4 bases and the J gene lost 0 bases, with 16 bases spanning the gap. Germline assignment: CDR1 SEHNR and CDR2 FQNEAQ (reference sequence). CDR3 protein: CASSSGSTAISYEQYF. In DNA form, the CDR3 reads TGTGCCAGCAGCTCAGGGTCGACAGCGATCTCCTACGAGCAGTACTTC.

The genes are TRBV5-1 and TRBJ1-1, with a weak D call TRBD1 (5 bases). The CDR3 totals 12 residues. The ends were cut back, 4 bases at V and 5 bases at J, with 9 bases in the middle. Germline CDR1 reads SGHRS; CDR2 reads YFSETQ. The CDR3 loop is CASSAQGTEAFF. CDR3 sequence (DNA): TGCGCCAGCAGCGCGCAGGGTACTGAAGCTTTCTTT. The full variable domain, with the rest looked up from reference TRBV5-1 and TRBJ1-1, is KAGVTQTPRYLIKTRGQQVTLSCSPISGHRSVSWYQQTPGQGLQFLFEYFSETQRNKGNFPGRFSGRQFSNSRSEMNVSTLELGDSALYLCASSAQGTEAFFGQGTRLTVV.